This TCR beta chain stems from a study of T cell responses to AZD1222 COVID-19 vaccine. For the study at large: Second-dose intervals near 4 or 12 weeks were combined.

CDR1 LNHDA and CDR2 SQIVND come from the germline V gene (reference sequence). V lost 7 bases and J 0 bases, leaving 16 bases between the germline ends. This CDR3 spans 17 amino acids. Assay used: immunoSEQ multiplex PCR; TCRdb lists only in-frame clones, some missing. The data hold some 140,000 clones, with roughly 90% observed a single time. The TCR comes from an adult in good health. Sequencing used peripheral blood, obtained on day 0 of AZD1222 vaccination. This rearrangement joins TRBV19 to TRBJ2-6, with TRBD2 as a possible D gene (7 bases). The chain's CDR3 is CASNEGGYSSGANVLTF. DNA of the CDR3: TGTGCCAGTAATGAGGGGGGGTATAGCTCTGGGGCCAACGTCCTGACTTTC. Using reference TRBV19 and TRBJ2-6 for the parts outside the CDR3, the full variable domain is DGGITQSPKYLFRKEGQNVTLSCEQNLNHDAMYWYRQDPGQGLRLIYYSQIVNDFQKGDIAEGYSVSREKKESFPLTVTSAQKNPTAFYLCASNEGGYSSGANVLTFGAGSRLTVL.